This T cell receptor beta chain comes out of a study of blood T cell repertoires in COVID-19. Study in general: The study drew acute and convalescent COVID-19 samples from the United States, Italy and Spain. T cells, B-cell-depleted T cells, or PBMCs provided the cDNA or gDNA that served as material.

As originally analysed: Nucleated cell counts were estimated from reference gene primer amplification. Sequencing used immunoSEQ multiplex PCR; TCRdb keeps in-frame clones, though not all of them. Clonal size and the V and J genes are those of that table, whereas D and trimming came from the DNA. The table has more than 100,000 clones, about 86% seen once. J lost 0 bases, V lost 3 bases, and 3 bases had no gene match. Per the germline V gene, CDR1 is KGHSH and CDR2 is LQKENI. The CDR3 covers 15 residues. The clonotype originates from a woman aged 45-65 years with active or convalescent COVID-19. The genes are TRBV18 and TRBJ1-2; 8 bases fit TRBD1. Material for sequencing was peripheral blood. CDR3 coding DNA: TGTGCCAGCTCACCCGCCAGGGGGCCTAACTATGGCTACACCTTC. The encoded protein is CASSPARGPNYGYTF.